This T cell receptor (beta chain) was obtained from a study of blood T cell repertoires in COVID-19. In the original workflow: Amplified reference gene primers provided the basis for estimating nucleated cell counts. Here immunoSEQ multiplex PCR was the method, and the copy in TCRdb shows in-frame clones only, minus some. That table furnishes V, J and clone size, whereas the DNA furnished D and trimming. This table has 190,000 or so clones, under 85% appearing once. Germline V gene lookup returns CDR1 MNHEY and CDR2 SMNVEV (reference sequence). Between the trimmed V and J ends, which lost 3 bases and 8 bases, there was a span of 7 bases. The CDR3 spans 11 residues.

The sample consisted of peripheral blood. The chain employs TRBV27 and TRBJ1-1, with D possibly TRBD1 on 5 matching bases. This receptor was taken from a woman aged 80 or older with acute or convalescent COVID-19. The DNA for the CDR3 is TGTGCCAGCAGTTTGGGGCAGGAAGCTTTCTTT. Translation: CASSLGQEAFF.